This T cell receptor beta chain was sequenced for a study of shared clonotypes between healthy human individuals. Study at large: There were three CD4 naive, three CD4 memory, two CD8 naive and one CD8 memory plates per donor. Study observations and caveats: Non-shared clonotypes showed lower generation probabilities than clonotypes common to all four donors.

Germline V CDR1 and CDR2: SNHLY, FYNNEI. This CDR3 is built from 11 residues. Trimming took off 10 bases at V and 3 bases at J, with 10 bases between the two ends. On this clone: Its specificity is unknown.

Several immunoSEQ 96-well plates shared each subset's DNA, each plate a replicate. Sequencing used immunoSEQ multiplex PCR; TCRdb keeps in-frame clones, though not all of them. The table records 330,000 or so clones, around two thirds of them present only once. Both subsets, CD45RA+ naive and CD45RA-negative memory, were split from the CD4+ cells. The rearrangement joins TRBV2 to TRBJ2-7; a possible D gene is TRBD2 (6 bases). This receptor was identified in a young man in good health. Source material: memory CD4+ T cells sorted from blood. The subset was: CD45RA-negative fraction. Here the CDR3 DNA reads TGTGCCACCGGCGGGGACTACGAGCAGTACTTC. It yields the protein CATGGDYEQYF. Full variable domain (missing parts from reference TRBV2 and TRBJ2-7): EPEVTQTPSHQVTQMGQEVILRCVPISNHLYFYWYRQILGQKVEFLVSFYNNEISEKSEIFDDQFSVERPDGSNFTLKIRSTKLEDSAMYFCATGGDYEQYFGPGTRLTVT.